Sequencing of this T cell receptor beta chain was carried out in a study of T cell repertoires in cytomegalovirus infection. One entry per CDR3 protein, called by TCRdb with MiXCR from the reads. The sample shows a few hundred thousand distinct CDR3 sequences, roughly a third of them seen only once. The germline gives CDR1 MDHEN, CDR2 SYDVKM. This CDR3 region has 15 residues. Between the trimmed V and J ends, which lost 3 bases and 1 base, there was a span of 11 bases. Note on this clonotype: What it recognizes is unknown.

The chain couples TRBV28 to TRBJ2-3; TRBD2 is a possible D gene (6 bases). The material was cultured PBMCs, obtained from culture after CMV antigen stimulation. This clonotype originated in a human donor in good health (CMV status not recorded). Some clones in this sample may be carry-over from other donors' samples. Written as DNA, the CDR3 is TGTGCCAGCAGTTTTACGGGAGCTGGCACAGATACGCAGTATTTT. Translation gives CASSFTGAGTDTQYF. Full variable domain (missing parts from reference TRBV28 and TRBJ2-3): DVKVTQSSRYLVKRTGEKVFLECVQDMDHENMFWYRQDPGLGLRLIYFSYDVKMKEKGDIPEGYSVSREKKERFSLILESASTNQTSMYLCASSFTGAGTDTQYFGPGTRLTVL.